These 20 T cell receptor beta chains were all obtained from the same sample, sequenced in a study of T cell changes during pregnancy in multiple sclerosis. Here immunoSEQ multiplex PCR was the method, and the copy in TCRdb shows in-frame clones only, minus some. The table includes tens of thousands of clones, about 93% detected once. Sequencing was performed on CD4+ T cells from peripheral blood mononuclear cells, taken in the first trimester of pregnancy. Receptor source: a female donor with multiple sclerosis, enrolled in a pregnancy study.

The V gene is TRBV15, the J gene TRBJ2-1; a weak D match, TRBD2 (6 bases). The CDR3 sequence is 13 residues long. CDR1 is LNHNV, CDR2 YYDKDF, per germline (reference sequence). The V gene lost 3 bases and the J gene lost 9 bases, with 12 bases spanning the gap. The CDR3 region is CATSSGGVSEQFF. CDR3 bases: TGTGCCACCAGCAGTGGCGGGGTAAGTGAGCAGTTCTTC.

This clone showed up just once. Compared with germline, one end of the junction differs, possibly owing to a read error. As DNA, the CDR3 is TGCGCAACCGATCTAGCGGGGGAAGCCCCCCGTTCCTACGAGCAGTACTTC. This sequence encodes CATDLAGEAPRSYEQYF. This chain uses TRBV28 with TRBJ2-7, with 10 nucleotides matching TRBD2. The CDR3 consists of 17 residues. Per germline, CDR1 MDHEN and CDR2 SYDVKM.

The rearrangement uses TRBV18 and TRBJ2-2; tentative D call: TRBD2 (6 bases). The germline V gene has CDR1 KGHSH and CDR2 LQKENI. Between the trimmed V and J ends, which lost 5 bases and 2 bases, there was a span of 15 bases. The CDR3 contains 16 residues. The chain's CDR3 is CASSTLGTYNTGELFF. CDR3 coding DNA: TGTGCCAGCTCAACCCTCGGGACTTATAACACCGGGGAGCTGTTTTTT.

The genes are TRBV6-4 and TRBJ2-2; D is perhaps TRBD1 (6 bases). The germline gives CDR1 MRHNA, CDR2 SNTAGT. The CDR3 has 17 residues. Trimming took 4 bases from V and 2 from J, leaving 17 bases between them. This CDR3 reads CASSVNPQGPNTGELFF. CDR3 nucleotide sequence: TGTGCCAGCAGTGTTAACCCCCAGGGGCCTAACACCGGGGAGCTGTTTTTT.

V gene TRBV2 combines with J gene TRBJ1-5, with TRBD1 as a possible D gene (6 bases). The germline gives CDR1 SNHLY, CDR2 FYNNEI. Trimming pared 3 bases from V and 2 bases from J, leaving 14 bases between. The CDR3 is 16 residues long. The CDR3 loop reads CASSESTGFGNQPQHF. DNA for the CDR3: TGTGCCAGCAGTGAGTCTACAGGGTTCGGCAATCAGCCCCAGCATTTT. Full variable domain (outside the CDR3, taken from reference TRBV2 and TRBJ1-5): EPEVTQTPSHQVTQMGQEVILRCVPISNHLYFYWYRQILGQKVEFLVSFYNNEISEKSEIFDDQFSVERPDGSNFTLKIRSTKLEDSAMYFCASSESTGFGNQPQHFGDGTRLSIL.

The chain carries TRBV2 and TRBJ1-1; D unclear. Germline-derived CDR1 and CDR2 are SNHLY and FYNNEI. The CDR3 consists of 13 residues. The V end was cut by 1 base, the J end by 3 bases, with 6 bases between. The DNA of the CDR3 is TGTGCCAGCAGTGAAGACAGAGACACTGAAGCTTTCTTT. Translating it yields CASSEDRDTEAFF. Full variable domain (remainder filled in from reference TRBV2 and TRBJ1-1): EPEVTQTPSHQVTQMGQEVILRCVPISNHLYFYWYRQILGQKVEFLVSFYNNEISEKSEIFDDQFSVERPDGSNFTLKIRSTKLEDSAMYFCASSEDRDTEAFFGQGTRLTVV.

The rearrangement joins TRBV5-4 to TRBJ2-2; 9 positions match TRBD1. The V segment lost 5 bases and the J segment 5 bases; nucleotides outside the gene matches: 10. The CDR3 is 16 amino acids. Germline lookup yields CDR1 SGHNT and CDR2 YYREEE (reference sequence). The CDR3: CASSQQGARGTGELFF. The CDR3 region has the DNA TGTGCCAGCAGTCAACAGGGGGCGCGAGGGACCGGGGAGCTGTTTTTT.

The genes are TRBV7-9 and TRBJ1-6; D call uncertain. Germline CDR1 SEHNR, CDR2 FQNEAQ (reference sequence). This CDR3 comprises 15 residues. Trimming took 1 base from V and 0 from J, leaving 4 bases between them. The CDR3 here is CASSLGSSYNSPLHF. The CDR3 region has the DNA TGTGCCAGCAGCTTAGGGAGCTCCTATAATTCACCCCTCCACTTT.

The J gene is TRBJ1-2, the V gene TRBV6-1; no clear D gene. Germline V gene sequence: CDR1 MNHNS, CDR2 SASEGT. This CDR3 contains 12 residues. V lost 10 bases to trimming and J lost 8 bases, with 17 bases between them. CDR3 amino acids: CATSNGQAGYTF. The CDR3 bases are TGTGCCACCTCCAACGGTCAGGCAGGCTACACCTTC.

The chain recombines TRBV5-1 with TRBJ2-2; 7 nucleotides agree with TRBD1. CDR3 size: 16 residues. CDR1 and CDR2 from the germline V gene are SGHRS and YFSETQ. The V gene end was trimmed by 0 bases and the J gene end by 4 bases; junction bases not matched to a gene: 6. CDR3 DNA sequence: TGCGCCAGCAGCTTGGGACAGGGAAGGATCACCGGGGAGCTGTTTTTT. Its translation: CASSLGQGRITGELFF. The whole variable domain, remainder taken from reference TRBV5-1 and TRBJ2-2, is KAGVTQTPRYLIKTRGQQVTLSCSPISGHRSVSWYQQTPGQGLQFLFEYFSETQRNKGNFPGRFSGRQFSNSRSEMNVSTLELGDSALYLCASSLGQGRITGELFFGEGSRLTVL.

CDR3 loop: CASSQEGGSTSPNTGELFF. The DNA of the CDR3 is TGTGCCAGCAGCCAAGAAGGCGGTTCTACTTCCCCAAACACCGGGGAGCTGTTTTTT. V is TRBV4-2 and J is TRBJ2-2; no firm D call. The CDR3 runs to 19 residues. Trimming removed 0 bases at V and 2 bases at J, with 19 bases between. The germline gives CDR1 LGHNA, CDR2 YNFKEQ.

V and J are TRBV5-1 and TRBJ2-3, with TRBD2 identical over 7 bases. The CDR3 sequence is 14 residues long. Germline trimming cut 7 bases from V and 6 bases from J; bases unmatched to any gene: 11. Germline V gene sequence: CDR1 SGHRS, CDR2 YFSETQ. CDR3 sequence (DNA): TGCGCCAGCCGCGGGGGTGCAACACAGGATACGCAGTATTTT. Its translation: CASRGGATQDTQYF.

This clone was picked up one time. V usage is TRBV10-3 and J usage is TRBJ2-1, with TRBD2 matching over 13 bases. The CDR3 contains 14 residues. The V segment lost 4 bases and the J segment 6 bases; nucleotides outside the gene matches: 0. The germline V gene encodes CDR1 ENHRY and CDR2 SYGVKD. This chain's CDR3 is CAISGTSGGNEQFF. In DNA, the CDR3 is TGTGCCATCAGTGGGACTAGCGGGGGCAATGAGCAGTTCTTC.

The rearrangement joins TRBV2 to TRBJ2-3; D uncertain. In germline, CDR1 is SNHLY, CDR2 FYNNEI. The CDR3 covers 14 residues. Trimming removed 6 bases at V and 1 base at J, with 11 bases between. The CDR3 is CASRVARGTDTQYF. The CDR3 nucleotides read TGTGCCAGCAGGGTTGCCCGAGGCACAGATACGCAGTATTTT. The entire variable domain, with the rest obtained from reference TRBV2 and TRBJ2-3, is as follows: EPEVTQTPSHQVTQMGQEVILRCVPISNHLYFYWYRQILGQKVEFLVSFYNNEISEKSEIFDDQFSVERPDGSNFTLKIRSTKLEDSAMYFCASRVARGTDTQYFGPGTRLTVL.

The chain has TRBV7-2 and TRBJ2-7; 10 bases agree with TRBD2. CDR1 is SGHTA and CDR2 is FQGNSA in the germline V gene. V shed 2 bases, J shed 5 bases, and the junction held 6 bases outside the gene matches. The CDR3 extends over 15 amino acids. CDR3 residues: CASSLIASGGHEQYF. DNA for the CDR3: TGTGCCAGCAGCTTAATAGCTAGCGGGGGCCACGAGCAGTACTTC.

The V gene is TRBV9, the J gene TRBJ2-3; 7 positions match TRBD1. Germline values: CDR1 SGDLS, CDR2 YYNGEE. V was clipped by 4 bases and J by 4 bases; unmatched bases: 9. The CDR3 is 15 residues long. CDR3 nucleotides: TGTGCCAGCAGCAAAGGGGGCGCCGTCGCAGATACGCAGTATTTT. This sequence encodes CASSKGGAVADTQYF. The entire variable domain, with the rest obtained from reference TRBV9 and TRBJ2-3, is as follows: DSGVTQTPKHLITATGQRVTLRCSPRSGDLSVYWYQQSLDQGLQFLIQYYNGEERAKGNILERFSAQQFPDLHSELNLSSLELGDSALYFCASSKGGAVADTQYFGPGTRLTVL.

The chain couples TRBV15 to TRBJ1-6, with 7 nucleotides matching TRBD1. There are 17 residues in the CDR3. Germline V CDR1 and CDR2: LNHNV, YYDKDF (reference sequence). V shed 0 bases and J 3 bases; nucleotides not matched to a gene: 5. CDR3 sequence (DNA): TGTGCCACCAGCAGAGATCGGCGGGACAGCTATAATTCACCCCTCCACTTT. As protein: CATSRDRRDSYNSPLHF.

This chain connects TRBV6-1 to TRBJ2-5, with D hard to call. The CDR3 covers 12 residues. V was shortened by 4 bases and J by 6 bases, with 9 bases between the two germline ends. Germline V CDR1 and CDR2: MNHNS, SASEGT. The CDR3 DNA follows: TGTGCCAGCAGTGCTTCCTCCCAGACCCAGTACTTC. Residues: CASSASSQTQYF.

The DNA for the CDR3 is TGTGCCAGCAGCTTGGAAGAAAGGGGGAGCACTGAAGCTTTCTTT. It encodes CASSLEERGSTEAFF. The chain uses TRBV5-8 and TRBJ1-1; D is perhaps TRBD1 (6 bases). The CDR3 length is 15 residues. Germline-derived CDR1 and CDR2 are SGHTS and YDEGEE. The V and J ends lost 0 bases and 4 bases respectively, with 13 bases between them.

The J gene is TRBJ1-1, the V gene TRBV18; no firm D call. Trimming pared 2 bases from V and 0 bases from J, leaving 13 bases between. This CDR3 has 16 residues. Per germline, CDR1 KGHSH and CDR2 LQKENI. The CDR3 spells CASSPREALMNTEAFF. The CDR3 DNA sequence: TGTGCCAGCTCACCAAGGGAGGCCCTTATGAACACTGAAGCTTTCTTT. The complete variable domain, with remaining parts taken from reference TRBV18 and TRBJ1-1, reads NAGVMQNPRHLVRRRGQEARLRCSPMKGHSHVYWYRQLPEEGLKFMVYLQKENIIDESGMPKERFSAEFPKEGPSILRIQQVVRGDSAAYFCASSPREALMNTEAFFGQGTRLTVV.